What follows is one T cell receptor beta chain and its context. Unmatched junction bases numbered 7, after V lost 3 bases and J lost 7 bases. The CDR3 spans 15 residues. Germline V gene lookup returns CDR1 SGHNT and CDR2 YYREEE (reference sequence). This record comes from a study of blood T cell repertoires in COVID-19. Method: immunoSEQ multiplex PCR; TCRdb's copy keeps in-frame clones and lacks some. The top ten hold about 4% of the sample, which has approximately 300,000 clones, 90% to 95% seen once. The V gene is TRBV5-4, the J gene TRBJ1-4, with TRBD1 matching over 9 bases. The origin of this receptor is a woman aged 25 to 45 who had been exposed to COVID-19. Sequencing used PBMCs or T cells enriched from blood (not recorded which). The CDR3 is CASSSVTGGPEKLFF. CDR3 nucleotides: TGTGCCAGCAGCTCGGTGACAGGGGGACCTGAAAAACTGTTTTTT.